The present entry profiles one TCR beta chain with its context. Its antigen is not known. Trimming at V came to 5 bases and at J to 3 bases, leaving 4 bases not matched to a gene. Germline loops: CDR1 MGHDK, CDR2 SYGVNS. The CDR3 sequence is 14 residues long. This specimen belongs to a study of cytomegalovirus exposure and HLA in healthy donors. The study ran its PCR with 60 Vbeta and 13 Jbeta primers. Method: immunoSEQ multiplex PCR; TCRdb's copy keeps in-frame clones and lacks some. The sample includes 150,000 to 200,000 clones, 60% to 80% of them seen just once. Findings of the study overall: Some V segments, including TRBV6-2 and TRBV6-3, were excluded as indistinguishable. Follow-up analysis later connected one missense variant in DCLRE1C with trimming of TCR beta V- and J-genes.

The J gene is TRBJ1-5, the V gene TRBV25-1; 7 positions match TRBD1. The sequence was obtained from a female donor in good health and CMV-seronegative. Sequenced: PBMCs. CDR3 amino acids: CASSQTGNNQPQHF. CDR3 sequence (DNA): TGTGCCAGCAGTCAGACAGGGAACAATCAGCCCCAGCATTTT.